This T cell receptor (beta chain) stems from a study of blood T cells in healthy people across ages. General observations from the study: Measured against age, TCR beta diversity per million T cells decreased in a roughly linear manner.

This clonotype appeared a few times. Its antigen is not identified. V dropped 4 bases and J dropped 12 bases, with 16 bases sitting between them. In germline, CDR1 is MNHEY, CDR2 SVGEGT. CDR3 length: 13 residues. The use of a sample-barcoded 5' primer and a J-beta primer mix characterized a second PCR of about 6 to 12 cycles. In TCRdb, the 5' RACE reads were re-called with MiXCR into one record per CDR3 protein. Of around 790,000 distinct CDR3 sequences in the sample, around 45% are singletons; the top ten hold roughly a fifth. The sample taken for sequencing was blood. This chain uses TRBV6-2 or TRBV6-3 with TRBJ2-1; D tentatively reads TRBD1 or TRBD2 (5 bases each). The sequence was collected from a man aged 60-69 years in good health. CDR3 DNA sequence: TGTGCCAGCAGTTTGAGGACTGGGGGTGGGCAGTTCTTC. This sequence encodes CASSLRTGGGQFF.